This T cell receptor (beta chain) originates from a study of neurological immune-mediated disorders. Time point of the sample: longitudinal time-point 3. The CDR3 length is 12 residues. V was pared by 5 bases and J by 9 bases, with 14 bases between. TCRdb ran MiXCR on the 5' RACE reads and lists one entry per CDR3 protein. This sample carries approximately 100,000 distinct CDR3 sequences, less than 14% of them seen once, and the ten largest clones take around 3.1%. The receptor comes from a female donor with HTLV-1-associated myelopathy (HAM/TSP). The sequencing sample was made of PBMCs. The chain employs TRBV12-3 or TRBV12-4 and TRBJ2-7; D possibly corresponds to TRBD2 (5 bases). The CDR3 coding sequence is TGTGCCAGCAGTATCCGTGGGAGTCCGCAGTACTTC. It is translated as CASSIRGSPQYF.